A single sample is the source of the 17 T cell receptor beta chains below, sequenced in a study of Graves' ophthalmopathy and Graves' hyperthyroidism (dated by TCRdb to between 2017 and 2018). These reads were obtained on an Illumina HiSeq 2000. For repertoire sequencing, TCR beta CDR3 regions were amplified from RNA transcripts. The first round of RT-PCR was done with HTBI primers and the Qiagen OneStep RT-PCR kit, and was followed by a second round of multiplex PCR, then size selection and purification. TCRdb reworked the public reads: Q25 trimming with fastp, MiXCR clone assembly, productive beta chains retained. Entries that share a CDR3 protein sequence are merged under the most common genes and DNA. This sample is represented by around 1.1 million distinct CDR3 sequences; around a third of them were singletons. The ten largest clones represent approximately 12% of the sample. The material sequenced was peripheral blood or thyroid tissue (not recorded which). The source of these receptors is an adult man with Graves' hyperthyroidism.

In its sample, this clonotype was seen a few times. J is TRBJ1-2 and V is TRBV28, with D possibly being TRBD1 (6 bases). Trimming took off 4 bases at V and 3 bases at J, with 12 bases between the two ends. Germline V gene lookup returns CDR1 MDHEN and CDR2 SYDVKM. The CDR3 runs 14 residues. CDR3 coding DNA: TGTGCCAGCAGTTCCGGACAGCCTTACTATGGCTACACCTTC. This gives the protein CASSSGQPYYGYTF.

The chain links TRBV7-7 to TRBJ2-7, with 7 bases aligning to TRBD2. J lost 3 bases, V lost 3 bases, and 14 bases had no gene match. CDR3 size: 17 residues. Looked up from germline, CDR1 is SSHAT and CDR2 is FNYEAQ (reference sequence). The CDR3 nucleotides read TGTGCCAGCAGCTTTGCGGGAGTAGGGCAGACCAGCTACGAGCAGTACTTC. Its protein is CASSFAGVGQTSYEQYF.

Ten or more counts support this clonotype. The chain is built from TRBV11-2 and TRBJ1-1; 7 positions agree with TRBD1. This CDR3 contains 15 residues. V lost 6 bases, J lost 1 base, and 8 bases stayed unmatched. Germline V CDR1 and CDR2: SGHAT, FQNNGV. Here the CDR3 DNA reads TGTGCCAGCAGGGTACCGGGACAGAAGAACACTGAAGCTTTCTTT. It translates to CASRVPGQKNTEAFF.

This clonotype was counted at least ten times. This rearrangement joins TRBV6-5 to TRBJ1-6; weak D call: TRBD1 (6 bases). V was pared by 6 bases and J by 7 bases, with 13 bases between. Germline lookup yields CDR1 MNHEY and CDR2 SVGAGI. The CDR3 totals 14 residues. The chain's CDR3 is CASRGGGRNSPLHF. CDR3 sequence (DNA): TGTGCCAGCAGAGGAGGGGGAAGAAATTCACCCCTCCACTTT.

The chain joins TRBV6-2 or TRBV6-3 to TRBJ1-5; D not certain. The germline V and J ends were trimmed by 5 bases and 0 bases, with 11 bases remaining between them. CDR3 size: 15 residues. Germline V gene lookup returns CDR1 MNHEY and CDR2 SVGEGT. The CDR3 region has the DNA TGTGCCAGCAGTCTACGCAGACGTAGCAATCAGCCCCAGCATTTT. It translates to CASSLRRRSNQPQHF.

This clonotype was recorded at least ten times. CDR3 sequence: CASSSRRNQPQHF. Written as DNA, the CDR3 is TGTGCCAGCTCTTCAAGGCGCAATCAGCCCCAGCATTTT. V and J are TRBV13 and TRBJ1-5, with unresolved D. Germline CDR1 is PRHDT and CDR2 is FYEKMQ (reference sequence). V was clipped by 8 bases and J by 2 bases, with 10 bases between them. This CDR3 comprises 13 residues.

This clonotype was detected a few times. This rearrangement joins TRBV4-3 to TRBJ2-2; D gene ambiguous. Trimming took off 3 bases at V and 0 bases at J, with 8 bases between the two ends. This CDR3 is built from 15 residues. Germline values: CDR1 LGHNA, CDR2 YSLEER. The CDR3 nucleotides read TGCGCCAGCAGCCATCTACTTGCGAACACCGGGGAGCTGTTTTTT. Amino acid sequence: CASSHLLANTGELFF.

On this clonotype itself: A much larger clone lies one base from this, so it may be a read error. This chain connects TRBV7-2 to TRBJ1-3; 7 nucleotides agree with TRBD1. Germline V lookup: CDR1 SGHTA, CDR2 FQGNSA. This CDR3 region has 16 residues. V was pared by 5 bases and J by 0 bases, with 7 bases of the junction left unmatched. Written as DNA, the CDR3 is TGTACCAGCAGCCCGGGACAGCGGAGCTCTGGAAACACCATATATTTT. This sequence encodes CTSSPGQRSSGNTIYF.

The chain couples TRBV29-1 to TRBJ2-5, with a tentative D call TRBD2 (6 bases). The CDR3 is 13 amino acids. Looked up from germline, CDR1 is SQVTM and CDR2 is ANQGSEA. Written as DNA, the CDR3 is TGCAGTGCTCAGCTGTGGGGGGTCGAGACCCAGTACTTC. It codes for CSAQLWGVETQYF.

This chain uses TRBV29-1 with TRBJ2-2, with 8 bases that match TRBD1. The J segment lost 4 bases and the V segment lost 5 bases, leaving 6 bases of the junction unmatched. CDR1 SQVTM and CDR2 ANQGSEA come from the germline V gene. The CDR3 has 14 residues. The CDR3 bases are TGCAGCGTTTCCGCAGGGGGCAGCACCGGGGAGCTGTTTTTT. Translated: CSVSAGGSTGELFF.

This clonotype was counted at least ten times. This chain joins TRBV20-1 and TRBJ2-7; D may be TRBD2 (6 bases). Germline V lookup: CDR1 DFQATT, CDR2 SNEGSKA (reference sequence). The CDR3 has 14 amino acids. V lost 7 bases to trimming and J lost 5 bases, with 21 bases between them. The CDR3 protein is CSGDPGLEPNEQYF. The CDR3 coding sequence is TGCAGTGGAGATCCGGGACTTGAGCCTAACGAGCAGTACTTC.

The V gene is TRBV19, the J gene TRBJ1-1, with D possibly being TRBD1 (6 bases). V lost 1 base to trimming and J lost 7 bases, with 19 bases between them. The germline V gene has CDR1 LNHDA and CDR2 SQIVND (reference sequence). This CDR3 is 16 amino acids long. As DNA, the CDR3 is TGTGCCAGTAGTATAGTGCCAGGGGTAGGGAGCATTGAAGCTTTCTTT. Residues: CASSIVPGVGSIEAFF.

V usage is TRBV2 and J usage is TRBJ2-2; 7 nucleotides line up with TRBD1. Germline-derived CDR1 and CDR2 are SNHLY and FYNNEI. J lost 0 bases, V lost 3 bases, and 4 bases had no gene match. The CDR3 is made up of 16 amino acids. CDR3 sequence reads: CASSDWDSANTGELFF. The CDR3 coding sequence is TGTGCCAGCAGTGATTGGGACAGCGCGAACACCGGGGAGCTGTTTTTT.

V and J are TRBV29-1 and TRBJ1-2, with 10 positions matching TRBD1. Trimming took 6 bases from V and 3 from J; bases not matched to a gene: 10. Germline values: CDR1 SQVTM, CDR2 ANQGSEA. The CDR3 covers 15 residues. The CDR3 spells CSVDGGQGSDYGYTF. In DNA form, the CDR3 reads TGCAGCGTCGATGGGGGACAGGGGAGCGACTATGGCTACACCTTC. Filled out from reference TRBV29-1 and TRBJ1-2, the complete variable domain reads SAVISQKPSRDICQRGTSLTIQCQVDSQVTMMFWYRQQPGQSLTLIATANQGSEATYESGFVIDKFPISRPNLTFSTLTVSNMSPEDSSIYLCSVDGGQGSDYGYTFGSGTRLTVV.

This chain links TRBV5-5 with TRBJ2-7; D is ambiguous. The germline CDR1 and CDR2 sequences are SGHKS and YYEKEE (reference sequence). V was shortened by 5 bases and J by 1 base, with 16 bases between the two germline ends. The CDR3 runs 15 residues. CDR3 loop: CASSSATRRSYEQYF. The CDR3 DNA reads TGTGCCAGCAGTTCAGCAACCCGACGTTCCTACGAGCAGTACTTC.

The chain is built from TRBV3-1 and TRBJ2-5; 11 nucleotides match TRBD2. Germline values: CDR1 LGHDT, CDR2 YNNKEL (reference sequence). CDR3 length equals 17 residues. V was pared by 1 base and J by 5 bases, with 9 bases of the junction left unmatched. The CDR3 loop reads CASSQVGASGRPETQYF. The CDR3 DNA reads TGTGCCAGCAGCCAAGTTGGAGCTAGCGGGAGGCCCGAGACCCAGTACTTC.

V usage is TRBV2 and J usage is TRBJ2-5, with D possibly being TRBD1 (6 bases). The ends were cut back, 3 bases at V and 2 bases at J, with 10 bases in the middle. The CDR3 extends over 14 amino acids. Looked up from germline, CDR1 is SNHLY and CDR2 is FYNNEI. The CDR3 reads CASSDRTVQETQYF. The CDR3 DNA reads as TGTGCCAGCAGTGATCGGACAGTTCAAGAGACCCAGTACTTC.